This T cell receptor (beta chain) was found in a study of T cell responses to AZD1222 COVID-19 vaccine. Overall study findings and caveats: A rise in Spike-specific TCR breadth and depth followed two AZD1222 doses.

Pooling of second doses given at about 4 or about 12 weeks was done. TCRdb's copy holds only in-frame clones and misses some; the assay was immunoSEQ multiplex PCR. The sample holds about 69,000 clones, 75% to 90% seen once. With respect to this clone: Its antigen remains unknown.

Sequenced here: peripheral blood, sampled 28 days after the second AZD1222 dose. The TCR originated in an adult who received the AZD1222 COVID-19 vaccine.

CDR3 sequence: CASSLDVDTEAFF. The CDR3 bases are TGCGCCAGCAGCTTGGACGTGGACACTGAAGCTTTCTTT. The chain couples TRBV5-1 to TRBJ1-1; D gene ambiguous. Trimming removed 0 bases at V and 3 bases at J, with 6 bases between. Germline values: CDR1 SGHRS, CDR2 YFSETQ. CDR3 length: 13 amino acids.